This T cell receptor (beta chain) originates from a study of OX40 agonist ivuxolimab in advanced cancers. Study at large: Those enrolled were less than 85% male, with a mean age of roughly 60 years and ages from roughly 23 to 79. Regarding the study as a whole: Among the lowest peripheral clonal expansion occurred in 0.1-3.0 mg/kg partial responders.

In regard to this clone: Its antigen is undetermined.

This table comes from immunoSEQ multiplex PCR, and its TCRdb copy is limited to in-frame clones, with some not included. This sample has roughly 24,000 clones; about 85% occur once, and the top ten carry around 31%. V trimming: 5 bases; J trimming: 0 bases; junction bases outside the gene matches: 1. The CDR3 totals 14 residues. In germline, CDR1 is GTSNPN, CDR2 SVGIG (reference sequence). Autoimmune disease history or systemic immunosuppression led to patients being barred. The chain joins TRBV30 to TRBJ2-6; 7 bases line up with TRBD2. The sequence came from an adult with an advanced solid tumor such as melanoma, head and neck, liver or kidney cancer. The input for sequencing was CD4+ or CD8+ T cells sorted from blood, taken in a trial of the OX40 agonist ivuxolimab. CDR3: CAWGGGSGANVLTF. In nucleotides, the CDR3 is TGTGCCTGGGGCGGGGGCTCTGGGGCCAACGTCCTGACTTTC.